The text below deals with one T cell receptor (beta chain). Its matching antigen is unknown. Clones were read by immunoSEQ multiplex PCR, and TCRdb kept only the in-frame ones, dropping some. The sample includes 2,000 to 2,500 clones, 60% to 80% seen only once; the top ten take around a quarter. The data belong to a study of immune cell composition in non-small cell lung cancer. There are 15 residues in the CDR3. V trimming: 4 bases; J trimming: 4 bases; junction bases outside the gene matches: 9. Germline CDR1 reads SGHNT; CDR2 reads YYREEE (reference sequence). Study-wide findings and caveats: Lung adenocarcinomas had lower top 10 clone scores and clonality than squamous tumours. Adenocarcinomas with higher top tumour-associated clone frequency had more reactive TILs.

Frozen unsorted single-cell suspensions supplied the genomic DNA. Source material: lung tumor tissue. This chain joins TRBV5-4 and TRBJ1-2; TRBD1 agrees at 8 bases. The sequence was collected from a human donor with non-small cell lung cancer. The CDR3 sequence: CASSPGDRLGYGYTF. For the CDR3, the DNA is TGTGCCAGCAGCCCCGGGGACAGGCTTGGCTATGGCTACACCTTC.